This TCR beta chain stems from a study of beta chain features in type 1 diabetes. This clone was counted ten times or more. Other nucleotide sequences in the sample specify the same CDR3. The authors reverse transcribed all of the isolated RNA, so sequencing captured expressed TCRB transcripts. This table comes from immunoSEQ multiplex PCR, and its TCRdb copy is limited to in-frame clones, with some not included. Of more than 300,000 clones listed, 7% to 9% are singletons. The sequence came from a young woman in good health. The specimen sequenced was central memory CD4+ T cells from blood.

In DNA, the CDR3 is TGTGCCAGCAGTGGTTTGGTGCTCTACGAGCAGTACTTC. This sequence encodes CASSGLVLYEQYF. The chain employs TRBV2 and TRBJ2-7; D unresolved. Deletions cut 4 bases from V and 3 bases from J, with 10 bases between. Germline V CDR1 and CDR2: SNHLY, FYNNEI. The length of the CDR3 is 13 residues.